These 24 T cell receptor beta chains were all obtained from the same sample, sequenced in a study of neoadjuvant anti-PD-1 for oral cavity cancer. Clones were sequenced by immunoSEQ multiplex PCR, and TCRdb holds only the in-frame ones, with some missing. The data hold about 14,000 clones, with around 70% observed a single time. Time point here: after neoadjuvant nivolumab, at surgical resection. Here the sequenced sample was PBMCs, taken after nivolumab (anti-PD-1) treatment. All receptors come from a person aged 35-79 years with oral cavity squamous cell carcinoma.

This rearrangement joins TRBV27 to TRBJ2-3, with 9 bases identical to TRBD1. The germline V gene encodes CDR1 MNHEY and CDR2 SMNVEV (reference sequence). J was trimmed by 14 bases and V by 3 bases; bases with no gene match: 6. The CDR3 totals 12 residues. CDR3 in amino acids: CASSFFGTGMYF. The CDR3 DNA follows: TGTGCCAGCAGTTTTTTCGGGACAGGGATGTATTTT.

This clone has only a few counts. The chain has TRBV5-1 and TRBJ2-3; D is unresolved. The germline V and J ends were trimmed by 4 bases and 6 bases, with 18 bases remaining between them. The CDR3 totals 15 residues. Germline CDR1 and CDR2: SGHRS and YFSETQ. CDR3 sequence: CASSNRASESDTQYF. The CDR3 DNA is TGCGCCAGCAGCAACCGGGCCTCAGAGTCGGATACGCAGTATTTT.

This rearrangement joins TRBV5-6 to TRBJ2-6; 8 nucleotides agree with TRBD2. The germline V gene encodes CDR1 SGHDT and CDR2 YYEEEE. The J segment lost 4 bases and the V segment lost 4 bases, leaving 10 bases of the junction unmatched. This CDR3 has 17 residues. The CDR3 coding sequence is TGTGCCAGCAGCCGCAGACGGGAGGGCCTCGGGGCCAACGTCCTGACTTTC. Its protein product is CASSRRREGLGANVLTF.

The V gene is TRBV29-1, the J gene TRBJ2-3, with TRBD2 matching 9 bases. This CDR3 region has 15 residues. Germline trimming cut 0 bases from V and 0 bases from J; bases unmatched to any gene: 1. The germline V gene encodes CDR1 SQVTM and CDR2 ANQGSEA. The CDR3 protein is CSVEDTSGSTDTQYF. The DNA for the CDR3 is TGCAGCGTTGAAGATACTAGCGGGAGCACAGATACGCAGTATTTT.

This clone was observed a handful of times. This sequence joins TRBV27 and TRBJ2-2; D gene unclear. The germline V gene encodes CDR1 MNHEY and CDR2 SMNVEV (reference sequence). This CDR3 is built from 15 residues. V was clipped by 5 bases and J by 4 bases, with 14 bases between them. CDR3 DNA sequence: TGTGCCAGCAGTCGTGCCCAACCGTCCACCGGGGAGCTGTTTTTT. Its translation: CASSRAQPSTGELFF.

The CDR3, as DNA: TGTGCCAGCACGGAGGGGGACCGATCCTACGAGCAGTACTTC. Amino acid sequence: CASTEGDRSYEQYF. The V gene is TRBV28, the J gene TRBJ2-7, with D possibly called TRBD1 or TRBD2 (6 bases each). Germline V gene lookup returns CDR1 MDHEN and CDR2 SYDVKM. Trimming took 7 bases from V and 1 from J, leaving 14 bases between them. The CDR3 has 14 amino acids.

The CDR3 bases are TGTGCCAGCAGCTTTACGGGGGATACGCAGTATTTT. It specifies CASSFTGDTQYF. This chain uses TRBV7-2 with TRBJ2-3, with D perhaps TRBD2 (5 bases). Trimming shortened V by 3 bases and J by 6 bases, and 7 bases separated the two germline ends. The CDR3 spans 12 residues. Germline V gene sequence: CDR1 SGHTA, CDR2 FQGNSA.

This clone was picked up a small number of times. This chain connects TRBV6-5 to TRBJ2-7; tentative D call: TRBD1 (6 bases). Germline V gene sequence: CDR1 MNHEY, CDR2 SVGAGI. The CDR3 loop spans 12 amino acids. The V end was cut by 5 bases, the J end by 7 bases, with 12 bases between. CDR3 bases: TGTGCCAGCAGTCTACAGGGTGGGGAGCAGTACTTC. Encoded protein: CASSLQGGEQYF.

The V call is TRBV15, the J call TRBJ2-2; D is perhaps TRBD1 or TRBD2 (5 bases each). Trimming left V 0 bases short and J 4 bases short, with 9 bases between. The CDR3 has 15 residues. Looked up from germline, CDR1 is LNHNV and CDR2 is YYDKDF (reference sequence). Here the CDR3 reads CATSRERGSTGELFF. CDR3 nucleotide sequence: TGTGCCACCAGCAGAGAGAGGGGAAGCACCGGGGAGCTGTTTTTT. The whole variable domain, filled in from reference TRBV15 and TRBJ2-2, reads DAMVIQNPRYQVTQFGKPVTLSCSQTLNHNVMYWYQQKSSQAPKLLFHYYDKDFNNEADTPDNFQSRRPNTSFCFLDIRSPGLGDTAMYLCATSRERGSTGELFFGEGSRLTVL.

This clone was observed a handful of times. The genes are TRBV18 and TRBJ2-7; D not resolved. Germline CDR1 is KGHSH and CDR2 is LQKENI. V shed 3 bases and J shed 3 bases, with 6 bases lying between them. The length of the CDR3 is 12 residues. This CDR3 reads CASSPDNYEQYF. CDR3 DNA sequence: TGTGCCAGCTCACCCGACAACTACGAGCAGTACTTC.

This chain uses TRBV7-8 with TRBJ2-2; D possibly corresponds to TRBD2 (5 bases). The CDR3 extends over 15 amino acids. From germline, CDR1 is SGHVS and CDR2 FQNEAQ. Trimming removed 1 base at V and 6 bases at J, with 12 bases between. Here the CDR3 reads CASSLDWEFPGELFF. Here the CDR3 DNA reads TGTGCCAGCAGCTTAGATTGGGAGTTTCCCGGGGAGCTGTTTTTT.

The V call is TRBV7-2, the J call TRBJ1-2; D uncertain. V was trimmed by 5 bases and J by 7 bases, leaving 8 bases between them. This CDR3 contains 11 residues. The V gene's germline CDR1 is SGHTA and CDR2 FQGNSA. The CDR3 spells CASSPGVGYTF. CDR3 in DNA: TGTGCCAGCAGCCCCGGTGTTGGCTACACCTTC.

The CDR3: CASSLASSNEKLFF. The CDR3 region has the DNA TGTGCCAGCAGCTTAGCTAGCTCCAATGAAAAACTGTTTTTT. The chain employs TRBV7-8 and TRBJ1-4, with D unresolved. There are 14 residues in the CDR3. The V end lost 0 bases, the J end lost 5 bases, and 7 bases lay between the germline ends. The germline CDR1 and CDR2 sequences are SGHVS and FQNEAQ.

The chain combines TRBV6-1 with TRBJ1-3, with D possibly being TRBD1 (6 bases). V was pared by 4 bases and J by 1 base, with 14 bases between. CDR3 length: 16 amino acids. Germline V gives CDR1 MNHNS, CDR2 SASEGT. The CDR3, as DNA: TGTGCCAGCAGTGTTCGTACTGGACAGTCTGGAAACACCATATATTTT. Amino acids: CASSVRTGQSGNTIYF.

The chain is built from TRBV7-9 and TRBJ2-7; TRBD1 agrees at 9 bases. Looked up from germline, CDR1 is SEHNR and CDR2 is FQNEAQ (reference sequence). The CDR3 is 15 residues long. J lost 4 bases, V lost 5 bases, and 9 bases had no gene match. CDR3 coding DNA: TGTGCCAGCAGCATTGGGACAGGGAAGGGGTACGAGCAGTACTTC. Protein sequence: CASSIGTGKGYEQYF.

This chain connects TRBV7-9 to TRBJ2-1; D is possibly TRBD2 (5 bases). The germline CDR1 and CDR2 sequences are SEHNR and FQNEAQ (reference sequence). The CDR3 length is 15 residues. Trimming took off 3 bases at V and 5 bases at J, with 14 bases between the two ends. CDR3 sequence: CASSLREYPDNEQFF. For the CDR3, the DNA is TGTGCCAGCAGCTTGAGGGAGTATCCTGACAATGAGCAGTTCTTC.

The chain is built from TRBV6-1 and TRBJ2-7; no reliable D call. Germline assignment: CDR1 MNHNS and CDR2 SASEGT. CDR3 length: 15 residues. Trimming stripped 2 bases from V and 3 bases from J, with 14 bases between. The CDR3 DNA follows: TGTGCCAGCAGTGAAAACCGACGTGACGTCTACGAGCAGTACTTC. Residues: CASSENRRDVYEQYF.

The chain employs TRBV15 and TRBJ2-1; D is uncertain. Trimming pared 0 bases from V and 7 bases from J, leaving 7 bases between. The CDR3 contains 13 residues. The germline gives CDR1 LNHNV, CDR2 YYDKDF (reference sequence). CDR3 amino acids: CATSRDRVNEQFF. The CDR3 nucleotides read TGTGCCACCAGCAGAGATAGGGTGAATGAGCAGTTCTTC. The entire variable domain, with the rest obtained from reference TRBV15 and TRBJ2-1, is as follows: DAMVIQNPRYQVTQFGKPVTLSCSQTLNHNVMYWYQQKSSQAPKLLFHYYDKDFNNEADTPDNFQSRRPNTSFCFLDIRSPGLGDTAMYLCATSRDRVNEQFFGPGTRLTVL.

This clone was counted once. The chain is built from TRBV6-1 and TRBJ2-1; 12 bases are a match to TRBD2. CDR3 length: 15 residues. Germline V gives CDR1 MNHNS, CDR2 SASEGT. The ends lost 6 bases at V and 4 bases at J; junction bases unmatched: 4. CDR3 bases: TGTGCCAGCAGACCGGGACTAGCGGGTTACAATGAGCAGTTCTTC. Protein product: CASRPGLAGYNEQFF.

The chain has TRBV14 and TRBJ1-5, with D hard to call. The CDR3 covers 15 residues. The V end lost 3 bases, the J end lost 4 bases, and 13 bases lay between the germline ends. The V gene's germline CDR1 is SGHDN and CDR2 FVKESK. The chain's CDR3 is CASSHVRAGNQPQHF. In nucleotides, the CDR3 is TGTGCCAGCAGCCATGTCCGGGCGGGAAATCAGCCCCAGCATTTT.

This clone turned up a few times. CDR3 protein: CASREGQYATEAFF. Here the CDR3 DNA reads TGTGCCAGTAGGGAAGGACAGTATGCCACTGAAGCTTTCTTT. The genes are TRBV19 and TRBJ1-1; D perhaps matches TRBD1 (6 bases). This CDR3 is 14 amino acids long. V was pared by 6 bases and J by 4 bases, with 15 bases between. CDR1 is LNHDA and CDR2 is SQIVND in the germline V gene (reference sequence). Filled out from reference TRBV19 and TRBJ1-1, the complete variable domain reads DGGITQSPKYLFRKEGQNVTLSCEQNLNHDAMYWYRQDPGQGLRLIYYSQIVNDFQKGDIAEGYSVSREKKESFPLTVTSAQKNPTAFYLCASREGQYATEAFFGQGTRLTVV.

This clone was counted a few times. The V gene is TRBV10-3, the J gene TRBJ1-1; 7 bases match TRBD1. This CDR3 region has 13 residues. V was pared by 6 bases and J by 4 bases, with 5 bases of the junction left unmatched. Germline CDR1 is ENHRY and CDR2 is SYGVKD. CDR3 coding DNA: TGTGCCATCAGCGCTGACAGGGCCACTGAAGCTTTCTTT. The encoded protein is CAISADRATEAFF.

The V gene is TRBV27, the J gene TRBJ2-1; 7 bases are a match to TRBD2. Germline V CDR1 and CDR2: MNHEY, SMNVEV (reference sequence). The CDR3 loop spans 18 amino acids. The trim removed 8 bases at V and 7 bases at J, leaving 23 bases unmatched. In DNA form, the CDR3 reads TGTGCCAGCCGACCTTACGCATCGGGGGGTAGGATACAGAATGAGCAGTTCTTC. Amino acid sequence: CASRPYASGGRIQNEQFF.

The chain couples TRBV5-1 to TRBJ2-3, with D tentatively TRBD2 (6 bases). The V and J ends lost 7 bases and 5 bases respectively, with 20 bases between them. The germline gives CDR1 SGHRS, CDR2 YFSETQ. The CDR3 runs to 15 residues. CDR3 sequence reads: CASVQLPGAVDTQYF. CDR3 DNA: TGCGCCAGCGTCCAGCTGCCGGGAGCTGTAGATACGCAGTATTTT.